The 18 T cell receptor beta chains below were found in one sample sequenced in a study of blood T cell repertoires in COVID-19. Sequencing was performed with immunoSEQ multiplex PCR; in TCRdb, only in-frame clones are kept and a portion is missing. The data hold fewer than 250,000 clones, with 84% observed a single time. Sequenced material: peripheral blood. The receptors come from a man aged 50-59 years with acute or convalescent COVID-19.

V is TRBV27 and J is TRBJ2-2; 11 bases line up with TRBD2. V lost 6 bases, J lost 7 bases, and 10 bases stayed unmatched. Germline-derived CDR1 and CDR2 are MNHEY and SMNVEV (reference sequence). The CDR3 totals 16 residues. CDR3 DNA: TGTGCCAGCAGCTTACTAGCGGGAGAGGTGAACGGGGAGCTGTTTTTT. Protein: CASSLLAGEVNGELFF.

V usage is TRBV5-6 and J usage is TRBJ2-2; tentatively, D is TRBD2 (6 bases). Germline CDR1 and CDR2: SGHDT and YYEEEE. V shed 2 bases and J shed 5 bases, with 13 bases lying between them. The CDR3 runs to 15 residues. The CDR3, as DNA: TGTGCCAGCAGCTTCGCCGGGACTCCTACCGGGGAGCTGTTTTTT. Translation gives CASSFAGTPTGELFF. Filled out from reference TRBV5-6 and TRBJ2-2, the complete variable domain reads DAGVTQSPTHLIKTRGQQVTLRCSPKSGHDTVSWYQQALGQGPQFIFQYYEEEERQRGNFPDRFSGHQFPNYSSELNVNALLLGDSALYLCASSFAGTPTGELFFGEGSRLTVL.

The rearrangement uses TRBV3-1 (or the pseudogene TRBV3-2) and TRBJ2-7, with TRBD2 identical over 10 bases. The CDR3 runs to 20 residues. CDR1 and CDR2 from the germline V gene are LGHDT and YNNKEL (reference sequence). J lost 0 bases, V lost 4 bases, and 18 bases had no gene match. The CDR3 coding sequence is TGTGCCAGCAGCCTCCCACACAAACCGGGACTAGCGAGGAGCTCCTACGAGCAGTACTTC. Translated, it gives CASSLPHKPGLARSSYEQYF.

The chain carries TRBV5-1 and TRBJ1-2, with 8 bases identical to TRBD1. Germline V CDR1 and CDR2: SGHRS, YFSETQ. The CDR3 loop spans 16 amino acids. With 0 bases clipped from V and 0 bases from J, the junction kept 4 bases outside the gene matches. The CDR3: CASSLGTGNPNYGYTF. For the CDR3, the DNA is TGCGCCAGCAGCTTGGGGACAGGGAATCCTAACTATGGCTACACCTTC.

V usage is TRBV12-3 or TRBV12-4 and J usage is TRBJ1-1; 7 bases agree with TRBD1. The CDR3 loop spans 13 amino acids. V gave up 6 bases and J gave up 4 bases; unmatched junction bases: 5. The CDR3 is CASRGSGGTEAFF. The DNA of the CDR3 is TGTGCCAGCAGGGGATCAGGGGGCACTGAAGCTTTCTTT.

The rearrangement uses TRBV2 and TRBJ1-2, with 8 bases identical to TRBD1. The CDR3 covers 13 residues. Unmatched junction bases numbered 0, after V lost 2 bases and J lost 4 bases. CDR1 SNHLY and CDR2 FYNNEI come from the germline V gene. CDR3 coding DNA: TGTGCCAGCAGTGAAACAGGGGGCTATGGCTACACCTTC. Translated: CASSETGGYGYTF.

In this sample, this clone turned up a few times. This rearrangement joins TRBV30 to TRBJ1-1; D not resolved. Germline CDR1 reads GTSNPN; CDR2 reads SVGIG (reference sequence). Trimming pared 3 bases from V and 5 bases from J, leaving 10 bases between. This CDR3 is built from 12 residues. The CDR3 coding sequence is TGTGCCTGGAGGGCAGGTTCGACTGAAGCTTTCTTT. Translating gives CAWRAGSTEAFF. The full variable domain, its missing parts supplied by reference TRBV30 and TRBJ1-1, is SQTIHQWPATLVQPVGSPLSLECTVEGTSNPNLYWYRQAAGRGLQLLFYSVGIGQISSEVPQNLSASRPQDRQFILSSKKLLLSDSGFYLCAWRAGSTEAFFGQGTRLTVV.

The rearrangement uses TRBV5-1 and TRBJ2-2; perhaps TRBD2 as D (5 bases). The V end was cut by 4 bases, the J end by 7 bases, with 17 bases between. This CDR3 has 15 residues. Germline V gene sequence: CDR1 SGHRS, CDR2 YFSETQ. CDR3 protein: CASSLQAFGGGELFF. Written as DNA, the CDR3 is TGCGCCAGCAGCCTCCAGGCGTTTGGAGGCGGGGAGCTGTTTTTT.

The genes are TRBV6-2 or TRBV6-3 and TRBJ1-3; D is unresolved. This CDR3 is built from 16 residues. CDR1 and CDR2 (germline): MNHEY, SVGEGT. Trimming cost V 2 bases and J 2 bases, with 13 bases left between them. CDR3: CASSYTHYPPGNTIYF. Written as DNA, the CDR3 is TGTGCCAGCAGTTACACTCATTATCCGCCTGGAAACACCATATATTTT.

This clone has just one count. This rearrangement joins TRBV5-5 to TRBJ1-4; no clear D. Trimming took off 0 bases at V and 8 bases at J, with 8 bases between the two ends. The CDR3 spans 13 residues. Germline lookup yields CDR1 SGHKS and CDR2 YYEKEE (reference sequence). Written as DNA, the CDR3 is TGTGCCAGCAGCTTGGCCGGGGTCGAAAAACTGTTTTTT. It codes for CASSLAGVEKLFF.

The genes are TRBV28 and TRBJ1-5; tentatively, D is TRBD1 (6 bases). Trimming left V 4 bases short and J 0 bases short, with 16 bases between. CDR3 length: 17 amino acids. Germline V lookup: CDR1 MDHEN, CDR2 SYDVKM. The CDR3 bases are TGTGCCAGCAGTTATTGGGACATCGGTGATAGCAATCAGCCCCAGCATTTT. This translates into CASSYWDIGDSNQPQHF.

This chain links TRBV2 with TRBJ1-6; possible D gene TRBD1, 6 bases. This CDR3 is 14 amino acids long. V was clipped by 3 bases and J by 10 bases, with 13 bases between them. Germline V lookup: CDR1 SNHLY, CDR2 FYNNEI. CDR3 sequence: CASSDGQPGSPLHF. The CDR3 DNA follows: TGTGCCAGCAGTGACGGACAGCCTGGGTCACCCCTCCACTTT.

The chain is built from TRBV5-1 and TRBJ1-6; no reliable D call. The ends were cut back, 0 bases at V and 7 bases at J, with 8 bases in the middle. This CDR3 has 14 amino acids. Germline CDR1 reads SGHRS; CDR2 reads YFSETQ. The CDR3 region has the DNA TGCGCCAGCAGCTTGGACACCTCGAATTCACCCCTCCACTTT. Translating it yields CASSLDTSNSPLHF.

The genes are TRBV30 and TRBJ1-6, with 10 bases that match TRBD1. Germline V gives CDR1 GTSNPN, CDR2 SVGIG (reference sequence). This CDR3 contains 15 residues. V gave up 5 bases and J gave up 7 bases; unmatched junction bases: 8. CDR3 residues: CAWFPGQGSNSPLHF. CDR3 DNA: TGTGCCTGGTTTCCGGGACAGGGGTCAAATTCACCCCTCCACTTT. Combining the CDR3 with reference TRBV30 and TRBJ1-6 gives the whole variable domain SQTIHQWPATLVQPVGSPLSLECTVEGTSNPNLYWYRQAAGRGLQLLFYSVGIGQISSEVPQNLSASRPQDRQFILSSKKLLLSDSGFYLCAWFPGQGSNSPLHFGNGTRLTVT.

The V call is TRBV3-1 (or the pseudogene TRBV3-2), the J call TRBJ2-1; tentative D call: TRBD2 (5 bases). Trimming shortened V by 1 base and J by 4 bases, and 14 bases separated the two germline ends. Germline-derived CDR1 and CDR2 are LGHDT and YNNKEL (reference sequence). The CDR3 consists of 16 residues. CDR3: CASSQGSSRVYNEQFF. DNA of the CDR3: TGTGCCAGCAGCCAAGGTTCTAGCAGAGTGTACAATGAGCAGTTCTTC.

The CDR3 region is CASSWGTARNQPQHF. The DNA for the CDR3 is TGTGCCAGCAGCTGGGGGACAGCCCGCAATCAGCCCCAGCATTTT. The genes are TRBV11-2 and TRBJ1-5; TRBD1 agrees at 7 bases. The CDR3 extends over 15 amino acids. J was trimmed by 2 bases and V by 4 bases; bases with no gene match: 5. Germline assignment: CDR1 SGHAT and CDR2 FQNNGV. Full variable domain (outside the CDR3, taken from reference TRBV11-2 and TRBJ1-5): EAGVAQSPRYKIIEKRQSVAFWCNPISGHATLYWYQQILGQGPKLLIQFQNNGVVDDSQLPKDRFSAERLKGVDSTLKIQPAKLEDSAVYLCASSWGTARNQPQHFGDGTRLSIL.

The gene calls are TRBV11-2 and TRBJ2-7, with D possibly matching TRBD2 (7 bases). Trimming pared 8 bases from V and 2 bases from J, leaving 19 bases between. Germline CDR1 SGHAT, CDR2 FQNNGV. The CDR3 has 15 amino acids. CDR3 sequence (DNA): TGTGCCAGCTGGAACTTGGGAGGGGGGACCTACGAGCAGTACTTC. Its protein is CASWNLGGGTYEQYF. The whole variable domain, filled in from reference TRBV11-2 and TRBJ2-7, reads EAGVAQSPRYKIIEKRQSVAFWCNPISGHATLYWYQQILGQGPKLLIQFQNNGVVDDSQLPKDRFSAERLKGVDSTLKIQPAKLEDSAVYLCASWNLGGGTYEQYFGPGTRLTVT.

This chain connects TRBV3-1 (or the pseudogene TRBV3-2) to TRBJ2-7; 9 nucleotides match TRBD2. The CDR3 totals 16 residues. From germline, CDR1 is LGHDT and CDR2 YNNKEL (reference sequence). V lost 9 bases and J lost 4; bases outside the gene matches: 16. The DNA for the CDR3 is TGTGCCAGTAGTGGGCCGGGCGGGAGGGCCAGATACGAGCAGTACTTC. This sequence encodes CASSGPGGRARYEQYF.